These T cell receptor beta chains were read from a single sample in a study of T cells of healthy individuals. TCRdb re-called the 5' RACE reads through MiXCR, storing one row per CDR3 protein. Found here are 63,000 or so distinct CDR3 sequences, around 15% of them singletons; the top ten hold 4% to 5%. Source of these receptors: a human donor in good health. CDR3s include the opening cysteine and the closing phenylalanine or tryptophan. The D gene is left open where the match is weak. Clone sizes are given selectively: once, few, many, or a class where the clone is expanded.

clone_size	d_call	v_call	j_call	cdr3_nt	cdr3_aa
few	.	TRBV5-1	TRBJ1-2	TGCGCCAGCAGCTTGATGGAAAAGAGTGGCTACACCTTC	CASSLMEKSGYTF
.	.	TRBV6-2/TRBV6-3	TRBJ2-7	TGTGCCAGCAGTTACACAGGCGCCTACGAGCAGTACTTC	CASSYTGAYEQYF
.	.	TRBV7-2	TRBJ1-6	TGTGCCAGCAGCTCTCGGAAGGCCGCGGATTCACCCCTCCACTTT	CASSSRKAADSPLHF
.	TRBD1	TRBV20-1	TRBJ2-7	TGCAGTGCTAGGGACAGGGAATACGAGCAGTACTTC	CSARDREYEQYF
.	.	TRBV28	TRBJ2-7	.	CASILAQGHNYEQYF
few	.	TRBV7-9	TRBJ2-7	TGTGCCAGCAGCCTGGGCCCTAGCGAGCAGTACTTC	CASSLGPSEQYF
.	.	TRBV4-1	TRBJ2-7	TGCGCCAGCAGCCAAGAAAGGTCGCTAGCAGGGTACGAGCAGTACTTC	CASSQERSLAGYEQYF
many	.	TRBV7-3	TRBJ1-1	TGTGCCAGCAGCCCCGCCGGGAACACTGAAGCTTTCTTT	CASSPAGNTEAFF
.	.	TRBV28	TRBJ1-2	TGTGCCAGCAGGCTAGACTATGGCTACACCTTC	CASRLDYGYTF
.	.	TRBV14	TRBJ1-5	TGTGCCCTGAGTGGACACCCTATCCCCGATCAGCCCCAGCATTTT	CALSGHPIPDQPQHF
few	TRBD2	TRBV2	TRBJ2-2	TGTGCCAGCAGCCCCCGCGGGAGTGATCCCGGGGAGCTGTTTTTT	CASSPRGSDPGELFF
few	.	TRBV27	TRBJ1-6	TGTGCCAGCAGGGGCACAGAAGGGGGTTCCTATAATTCACCCCTCCACTTT	CASRGTEGGSYNSPLHF
.	TRBD2	TRBV10-3	TRBJ2-7	TGTGCCATCGGGAGGGCCGTCGAGCAGTACTTC	CAIGRAVEQYF
many	TRBD1	TRBV12-3/TRBV12-4	TRBJ2-7	TGTGCCAGCAGGCAGGACAGGGGAGGATCCGAGCAGTACTTC	CASRQDRGGSEQYF
few	.	TRBV5-1	TRBJ1-1	TGCGCCAGCAGCCCCCCCACCGTGAACACTGAAGCTTTCTTT	CASSPPTVNTEAFF
.	.	TRBV11-2	TRBJ2-5	TGTGCCAGCAGCTTGGGACCACGGGAGACCCAGTACTTC	CASSLGPRETQYF
many	TRBD1	TRBV2	TRBJ1-2	TGTGCCAGCAGACCCGACAGGGCGGAGGGCTACACCTTC	CASRPDRAEGYTF
few	TRBD1	TRBV10-3	TRBJ1-5	TGTGCCATCAGCCCATCCGGGACAGAAGATCAGCCCCAGCATTTT	CAISPSGTEDQPQHF
many	.	TRBV6-1	TRBJ2-7	TGTGCCAGCAGTGAATCGGGAGAGGGGGGCTACGAGCAGTACTTC	CASSESGEGGYEQYF
many	.	TRBV9	TRBJ1-2	TGTGCCAGCAGCGTTGACAACTATGGCTACACCTTC	CASSVDNYGYTF
.	.	TRBV6-5	TRBJ1-6	TGTGCCAGCAGTTACTCGGGCAGGGTCGGTAATTCACCCCTCCACTTT	CASSYSGRVGNSPLHF
.	TRBD2	TRBV20-1	TRBJ2-5	TGCAGTGCTAGCGGGGGGGCCGGTGAGACCCAGTACTTC	CSASGGAGETQYF
many	TRBD2	TRBV20-1	TRBJ2-7	TGCAGTGCTGTACGGGAGGGTGGATACGAGCAGTACTTC	CSAVREGGYEQYF
many	.	TRBV20-1	TRBJ1-3	TGCAGTGCTAGGTTGGCTGACATTCCTGGAAACACCATATATTTT	CSARLADIPGNTIYF
few	.	TRBV7-2	TRBJ2-7	TGTGCCAGCAGCTACCTTTCGAGGGCCGAGGGGGAGCAGTACTTC	CASSYLSRAEGEQYF
medium-sized	.	TRBV12-3/TRBV12-4	TRBJ2-3	TGCGCCAGCAGTCCGAGCACAGATACGCAGTATTTT	CASSPSTDTQYF
many	.	TRBV10-3	TRBJ2-1	TGTGCCATCAGTGATGGAGCAAGCTCCTACAATGAGCAGTTCTTC	CAISDGASSYNEQFF